These T cell receptor beta chains were read from a single sample in a study of shared clonotypes between healthy human individuals. The method was immunoSEQ multiplex PCR; TCRdb's version includes in-frame clones alone and lacks a portion of them. Among approximately 2.4 million clones listed, around 95% were seen once. Sequenced: naive CD4+ T cells sorted from blood. The receptors were gathered from a man aged 18 to 29 in good health. Both conserved end residues are part of each CDR3. D genes are given only for firm matches. Size is stated for part of the rows, as once, few or many counts, or as a class when the clone is expanded.

v_gene	d_gene	abundance	j_gene	CDR3nt	CDR3aa
TRBV5-1	TRBD1	-	TRBJ2-5	TGCGCCAGCAGCTTGAGGCCAGGGGGCAATGGAGAGACCCAGTACTTC	CASSLRPGGNGETQYF
TRBV5-4	-	-	TRBJ2-7	TGTGCCAGCAGCCTTGGGAACGGGGGTGAGCAGTACTTC	CASSLGNGGEQYF
TRBV19	TRBD1	-	TRBJ1-2	TGTGCCAGTAATGACAGGGGCCCATATGGCTACACCTTC	CASNDRGPYGYTF
TRBV11-2	TRBD2	once	TRBJ2-2	TGTGCCAGCAGCACCCGGGGGCTAGCGGGAGGACCCACCGGGGAGCTGTTTTTT	CASSTRGLAGGPTGELFF
TRBV5-4	-	-	TRBJ2-1	TGTGCCAGCAGGGGGGGCTCAGCTCCCGGTGAGCAGTTCTTC	CASRGGSAPGEQFF
TRBV5-1	-	-	TRBJ2-3	TGCGCCAGCAGCCCCTTGGGCACCTGGGGCACAGATACGCAGTATTTT	CASSPLGTWGTDTQYF
TRBV5-1	-	once	TRBJ1-5	TGCGCCAGCAGCGTAATTATACAGCAGGTTAGCAATCAGCCCCAGCATTTT	CASSVIIQQVSNQPQHF
TRBV6-6	-	-	TRBJ2-7	TGTGCCAGCAGTCTCCCGGGGAGCTCCTACGAGCAGTACTTC	CASSLPGSSYEQYF
TRBV7-9	-	-	TRBJ1-5	TGTGCCAGCAGCATGGGGGGCGGGCCCCAGCATTTT	CASSMGGGPQHF
TRBV4-3	-	-	TRBJ1-2	TGCGCCAGCAGCCAAGATGTCACAGGAGGTTACACCTTC	CASSQDVTGGYTF